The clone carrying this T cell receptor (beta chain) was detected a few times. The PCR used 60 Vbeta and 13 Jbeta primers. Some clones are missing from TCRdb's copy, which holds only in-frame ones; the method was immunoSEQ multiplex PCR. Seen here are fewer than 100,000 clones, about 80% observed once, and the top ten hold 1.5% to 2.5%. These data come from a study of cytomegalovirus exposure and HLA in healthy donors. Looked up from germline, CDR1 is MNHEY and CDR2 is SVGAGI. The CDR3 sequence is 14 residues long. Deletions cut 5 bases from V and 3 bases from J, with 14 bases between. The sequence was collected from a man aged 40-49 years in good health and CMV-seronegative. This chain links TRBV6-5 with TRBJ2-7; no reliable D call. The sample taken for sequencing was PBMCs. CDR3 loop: CASSEVSRLYEQYF. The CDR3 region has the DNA TGTGCCAGCAGTGAAGTCTCTAGGCTCTACGAGCAGTACTTC.